The rows below give T cell receptor beta chains drawn from one sample of a study of cytomegalovirus exposure and HLA in healthy donors. Sequenced by immunoSEQ multiplex PCR; TCRdb stores in-frame clones only, minus some. The data contain about 120,000 clones, more than 65% of them singletons. Material: PBMCs. All receptors derive from a woman aged 18 to 35 in good health and CMV-seronegative. The CDR3 runs from the conserved cysteine through the conserved F or W. A D gene is named only where the DNA matches it firmly. Clone size is stated in some rows and not others, as once, few, many or a class when expanded.

TRBV5-4	TRBJ2-5	TRBD2	-	TGTGCCAGCAGCTTGGGACTAGCGGGACGAGAGACCCAGTACTTC	CASSLGLAGRETQYF
TRBV2	TRBJ2-1	-	-	TGTGCCAGCATTATGACTAACTACAATGAGCAGTTCTTC	CASIMTNYNEQFF
TRBV4-3	TRBJ2-1	-	-	TGCGCCAGCAGCCCGGACTACCTCGAGCAGTTCTTC	CASSPDYLEQFF
TRBV11-1	TRBJ2-3	TRBD2	-	TGTGCCAGCAGCGTTCGACTAGCGGGAACGGGTACGCAGTATTTT	CASSVRLAGTGTQYF
TRBV5-1	TRBJ2-7	-	-	TGCGCCAGCAGCTTGGATCCAGGTGCCTACGAGCAGTACTTC	CASSLDPGAYEQYF
TRBV7-8	TRBJ2-7	TRBD1	-	TGTGCCAGCAGCTTGGACAGGGACGAGCAGTACTTC	CASSLDRDEQYF
TRBV7-2	TRBJ2-7	-	-	TGTGCCAGCAGCTCGAGCCCATACTCATACGAGCAGTACTTC	CASSSSPYSYEQYF
TRBV5-1	TRBJ2-3	TRBD2	-	TGCGCCAGCTCACTGTGGGCTAGCGGGCCTAGCACAGATACGCAGTATTTT	CASSLWASGPSTDTQYF
TRBV7-2	TRBJ2-1	TRBD2	-	TGTGCCAGCAGCTTAGGAGTATGGACTAGCGGGAAGTCCTACAATGAGCAGTTCTTC	CASSLGVWTSGKSYNEQFF
TRBV2	TRBJ1-1	TRBD1	-	TGTGCCAGCAGTGAAACCTCGAGGGGGCCCACTGAAGCTTTCTTT	CASSETSRGPTEAFF
TRBV9	TRBJ1-1	-	once	TGTGCCAGCAGCCCCAGGGTTGTGGAGAACACTGAAGCTTTCTTT	CASSPRVVENTEAFF
TRBV6-5	TRBJ2-7	TRBD2	-	TGTGCCAGCAGGAAAAATAGCGGGGCACCCTACGAGCAGTACTTC	CASRKNSGAPYEQYF
TRBV2	TRBJ1-5	TRBD1	-	TGTGCCAGCAAGGAATCCCGGACAGGTAGCAATCAGCCCCAGCATTTT	CASKESRTGSNQPQHF
TRBV19	TRBJ1-5	TRBD1	-	TGTGCCAGTAGCCAAGGGACAGTCCAGCCCCAGCATTTT	CASSQGTVQPQHF
TRBV19	TRBJ1-2	TRBD1	once	TGTGCCAGTAAGTGGGCAGGGGGCTATGGCTACACCTTC	CASKWAGGYGYTF
TRBV30	TRBJ1-1	-	-	TGTGCCTGGAGTGTTGTACTGTCTTACACTGAAGCTTTCTTT	CAWSVVLSYTEAFF
TRBV7-3	TRBJ2-5	-	-	TGTGCCAGCAGCTTAATCGGGAGAGAGACCCAGTACTTC	CASSLIGRETQYF
TRBV19	TRBJ1-1	TRBD1	-	TGTGCCAGTAGTATGGGCAGGGGGCCCACTGAAGCTTTCTTT	CASSMGRGPTEAFF
TRBV5-1	TRBJ2-1	TRBD2	once	TGCGCCAGCAGCGGAAAGACTAGCGGGGACTACAATGAGCAGTTCTTC	CASSGKTSGDYNEQFF
TRBV7-2	TRBJ2-2	TRBD1	-	TGTGCCAGCAACGGACAGGGGGCGATCACCGGGGAGCTGTTTTTT	CASNGQGAITGELFF
TRBV2	TRBJ1-1	-	once	TGTGCCCGCTGGCGGGGGGAGAACACTGAAGCTTTCTTT	CARWRGENTEAFF
TRBV25-1	TRBJ2-7	-	-	TGTGCCAGCAGTGATGGGAGGACACTGACCTACGAGCAGTACTTC	CASSDGRTLTYEQYF
TRBV6-6	TRBJ2-2	TRBD1	-	TGTGCCAGCAGCTCGGGACAGGGAAACACCGGGGAGCTGTTTTTT	CASSSGQGNTGELFF
TRBV19	TRBJ1-2	-	-	TGTGCCAGTAGTATAGTCAGGGGATGGGACTATGGCTACACCTTC	CASSIVRGWDYGYTF
TRBV5-6	TRBJ2-7	TRBD1	-	TGTGCCAGCAGCTTGGGAAGGACAGGGGGAAACTACGAGCAGTACTTC	CASSLGRTGGNYEQYF
TRBV7-6	TRBJ2-5	TRBD1	-	TGTGCCAGCAGCCCCCAGGGGGTGGAGACCCAGTACTTC	CASSPQGVETQYF
TRBV5-1	TRBJ2-7	-	once	TGCGCCAGCAGCTCCCTCAACGGCGTGACGGGCGAGCAGTACTTC	CASSSLNGVTGEQYF
TRBV5-1	TRBJ2-2	TRBD1	-	TGCGCCAGCAGCGCCCGGGACAGAAACACCGGGGAGCTGTTTTTT	CASSARDRNTGELFF
TRBV4-3	TRBJ1-2	-	-	TGCGCCAGCAGCCGCGAGTTCGGGGTTTCGGATGGCTACACCTTC	CASSREFGVSDGYTF
TRBV19	TRBJ2-1	TRBD2	-	TGTGCCAGTAGCGCCGGGACTACAAATGAGCAGTTCTTC	CASSAGTTNEQFF
TRBV27	TRBJ2-5	-	-	TGTGCCAGCAGTCACAGGATCCAAGAGACCCAGTACTTC	CASSHRIQETQYF
TRBV7-2	TRBJ1-3	TRBD1	-	TGTGCCAGCAGCTTACAGGACAGGGGTGGAAACACCATATATTTT	CASSLQDRGGNTIYF
TRBV11-2	TRBJ2-5	-	-	TGTGCCAGCAGCTCCGCCGGGTGGAGGGAGACCCAGTACTTC	CASSSAGWRETQYF
TRBV6-6	TRBJ1-5	-	-	TGTGCCAGCAGTTATCCTTTGAGTGGACAGAATCAGCCCCAGCATTTT	CASSYPLSGQNQPQHF
TRBV18	TRBJ2-7	TRBD1	-	TGTGCCAGCTCCGGACAGGGAGGAACGTACGAGCAGTACTTC	CASSGQGGTYEQYF
TRBV19	TRBJ1-1	-	-	TGTGCCAGTAGTATAGATCGGGAAGGGAAAGCTTTCTTT	CASSIDREGKAFF
TRBV29-1	TRBJ1-2	-	-	TGCAGCGTTGAAGACCAGGGCTATGGCTACACCTTC	CSVEDQGYGYTF
TRBV7-9	TRBJ2-1	TRBD2	once	TGTGCCAGCAGCTCCGGGGGGGACTACAATGAGCAGTTCTTC	CASSSGGDYNEQFF
TRBV27	TRBJ2-1	TRBD2	few	TGTGCCAGCAGTTTCTTAGCGGGGGGGGTCAAAAATGAGCAGTTCTTC	CASSFLAGGVKNEQFF
TRBV27	TRBJ1-6	-	once	TGTGCCAGCAGTGAAGAACAGAGCTCCTATAATTCACCCCTCCACTTT	CASSEEQSSYNSPLHF
TRBV27	TRBJ2-1	TRBD2	-	TGTGCCAGCAGTTCGCGCGGGGGGTCCTCCTACAATGAGCAGTTCTTC	CASSSRGGSSYNEQFF
TRBV30	TRBJ2-7	-	few	TGTGCCTGGAGTGTCGACAGGGGAGGGTACGAGCAGTACTTC	CAWSVDRGGYEQYF
TRBV2	TRBJ2-5	-	few	TGTGCCAGCAGTGGGGACACAGGAGAAGAGACCCAGTACTTC	CASSGDTGEETQYF
TRBV7-2	TRBJ2-1	TRBD1	-	TGTGCCAGCAGCCTGGACAGGGCCGCCGGTGAGCAGTTCTTC	CASSLDRAAGEQFF
TRBV5-1	TRBJ1-5	-	-	TGCGCCAGCAGCTTGCGGGGAGACAATCAGCCCCAGCATTTT	CASSLRGDNQPQHF
TRBV6-5	TRBJ2-2	-	-	TGTGCCAGCAGTTACTCGGGACTCCGGGAGCTGTTTTTT	CASSYSGLRELFF
TRBV7-6	TRBJ1-1	TRBD1	-	TGTGCCAGCAGCTTAGCCCCGACAGGGGCCAACACTGAAGCTTTCTTT	CASSLAPTGANTEAFF
TRBV5-6	TRBJ2-1	-	-	TGTGCCAGCAGCTTTGAAACCGAGACCTACAATGAGCAGTTCTTC	CASSFETETYNEQFF
TRBV11-2	TRBJ2-5	TRBD2	-	TGTGCCAGCAGCGCCATTGCGGGGGGCCTACCTGGCGAGACCCAGTACTTC	CASSAIAGGLPGETQYF